The rows below give T cell receptor beta chains drawn from one sample of a study of technical replicates of blood from four donors. Profiling relied on immunoSEQ multiplex PCR, and the TCRdb table lists in-frame clones only, not all of them. Of approximately 59,000 clones listed, around 87% are singletons. Specimen: PBMCs. The receptors shown here come from a human donor in good health. Some clones in this sample may be carry-over from other donors' samples. Each CDR3 is given with its conserved first and last residue. D genes are given only for firm matches. Clone size is not always given. Where it is, it says once, few, many or a class for expanded clones.

V gene	clone size	CDR3 length	D gene	J gene	CDR3 protein	CDR3 DNA
TRBV12-2	.	15	.	TRBJ2-5	CASRLASVPGETQYF	TGTGCAAGTCGCCTCGCTTCGGTCCCGGGGGAGACCCAGTACTTC
TRBV29-1	.	14	.	TRBJ2-5	CSVPSEGLGETQYF	TGCAGCGTGCCCTCGGAGGGGCTGGGAGAGACCCAGTACTTC
TRBV9	.	14	TRBD1	TRBJ2-5	CASNHGQVQETQYF	TGTGCCAGCAACCATGGACAGGTTCAAGAGACCCAGTACTTC
TRBV6-5	.	14	TRBD2	TRBJ2-3	CASGLAGTRDTQYF	TGTGCCAGCGGACTAGCGGGGACCAGGGATACGCAGTATTTT
TRBV5-1	.	14	TRBD1	TRBJ1-1	CASSLGTGGTEAFF	TGCGCCAGCAGCTTGGGGACAGGGGGAACTGAAGCTTTCTTT
TRBV4-3	.	14	.	TRBJ2-7	CASSQARRDYEQYF	TGCGCCAGCAGCCAAGCGAGACGGGATTACGAGCAGTACTTC
TRBV6-6	.	14	.	TRBJ2-7	CASSYGGEVGEQYF	TGTGCCAGCAGTTACGGCGGGGAGGTGGGGGAGCAGTACTTC
TRBV11-3	.	12	TRBD2	TRBJ2-3	CASSLGEGTQYF	TGTGCCAGCAGCTTAGGGGAGGGGACGCAGTATTTT
TRBV7-6	.	13	.	TRBJ1-2	CASSTRLGSGYTF	TGTGCCAGCAGCACGAGACTTGGCAGTGGCTACACCTTC
TRBV4-3	once	16	.	TRBJ2-1	CASSQGGDLGLNEQFF	TGCGCCAGCAGCCAAGGGGGGGACCTAGGCCTCAATGAGCAGTTCTTC
TRBV11-1	.	14	TRBD2	TRBJ2-3	CASSAERDTDTQYF	TGTGCCAGCAGCGCCGAGCGGGACACAGATACGCAGTATTTT
TRBV7-2	.	17	TRBD1	TRBJ1-5	CASSLELWGQGLKPQHF	TGTGCCAGCAGCTTAGAGCTCTGGGGACAGGGGTTGAAGCCCCAGCATTTT
TRBV25-1	.	14	TRBD2	TRBJ2-5	CASSTSSGAQTQYF	TGTGCCAGCAGTACCTCTAGCGGTGCGCAGACCCAGTACTTC
TRBV10-3	few	14	.	TRBJ2-7	CAIGLSGELYEQYF	TGTGCCATCGGGTTGTCCGGGGAACTCTACGAGCAGTACTTC
TRBV5-5	once	14	.	TRBJ1-2	CASSLATYVYGYTF	TGTGCCAGCAGCTTGGCGACATATGTCTATGGCTACACCTTC
TRBV5-1	.	15	TRBD2	TRBJ2-2	CASRSSGLNTGELFF	TGCGCCAGCAGGTCTAGCGGACTGAACACCGGGGAGCTGTTTTTT
TRBV7-2	.	14	.	TRBJ1-1	CASSLGLLGTEAFF	TGTGCCAGCAGTCTGGGGCTGCTGGGCACTGAAGCTTTCTTT
TRBV7-9	once	15	.	TRBJ1-4	CASSHLSGIEEKLFF	TGTGCCAGCAGCCACCTGTCAGGGATTGAAGAAAAACTGTTTTTT
TRBV25-1	.	14	TRBD1	TRBJ2-5	CASSASDRGETQYF	TGTGCCAGCAGTGCCTCGGACAGGGGGGAGACCCAGTACTTC
TRBV7-2	.	19	.	TRBJ1-3	CASSIVPFRGRISGNTIYF	TGTGCCAGCAGCATAGTTCCCTTCAGAGGGAGGATCTCTGGAAACACCATATATTTT
TRBV30	.	13	.	TRBJ1-6	CAWSLLYNSPLHF	TGTGCCTGGAGTCTCCTCTATAATTCACCCCTCCACTTT
TRBV30	.	16	.	TRBJ2-3	CAWSKGGRSSTDTQYF	TGTGCCTGGAGCAAGGGGGGGCGTTCTAGCACAGATACGCAGTATTTT
TRBV30	.	14	TRBD1	TRBJ1-2	CALVVDRGVGGYTF	TGTGCCCTGGTCGTGGACAGGGGTGTGGGTGGCTACACCTTC
TRBV7-2	.	14	TRBD2	TRBJ2-7	CASGQSGSSYEQYF	TGTGCCAGCGGCCAGAGCGGGAGTTCCTACGAGCAGTACTTC
TRBV5-1	.	15	.	TRBJ1-4	CASSEGTLGGEKLFF	TGCGCCAGCAGCGAAGGGACCCTGGGGGGTGAAAAACTGTTTTTT
TRBV11-2	once	15	.	TRBJ2-2	CASTLAGKNTGELFF	TGTGCCAGCACCCTCGCCGGGAAGAACACCGGGGAGCTGTTTTTT
TRBV4-3	.	16	.	TRBJ1-3	CASSQDWGGTGNTIYF	TGCGCCAGCAGCCAAGATTGGGGGGGAACTGGAAACACCATATATTTT